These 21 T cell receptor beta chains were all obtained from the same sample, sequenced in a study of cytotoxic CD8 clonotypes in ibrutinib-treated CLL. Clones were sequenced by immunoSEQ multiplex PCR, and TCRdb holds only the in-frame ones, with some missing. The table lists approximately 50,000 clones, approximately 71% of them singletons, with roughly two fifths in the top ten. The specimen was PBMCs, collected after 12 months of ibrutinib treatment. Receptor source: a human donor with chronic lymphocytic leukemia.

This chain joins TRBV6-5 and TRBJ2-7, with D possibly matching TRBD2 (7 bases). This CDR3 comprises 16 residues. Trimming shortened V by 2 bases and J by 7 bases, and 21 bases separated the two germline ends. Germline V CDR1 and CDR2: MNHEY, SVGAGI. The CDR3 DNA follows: TGTGCCAGCAGTTACGGCCCTCGGGGGGCGAAGGGAGAGCAGTACTTC. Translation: CASSYGPRGAKGEQYF.

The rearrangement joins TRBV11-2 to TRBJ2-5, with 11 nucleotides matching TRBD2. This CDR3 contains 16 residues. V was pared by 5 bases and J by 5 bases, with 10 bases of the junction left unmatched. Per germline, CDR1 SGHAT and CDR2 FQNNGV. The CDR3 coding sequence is TGTGCCAGCAGCGCCGCACTAGCGGGAGTGCGGGAGACCCAGTACTTC. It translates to CASSAALAGVRETQYF.

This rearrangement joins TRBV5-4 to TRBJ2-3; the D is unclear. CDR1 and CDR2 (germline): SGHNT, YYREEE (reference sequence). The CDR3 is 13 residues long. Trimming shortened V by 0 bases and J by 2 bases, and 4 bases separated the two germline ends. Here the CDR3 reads CASSLEVTDTQYF. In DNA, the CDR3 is TGTGCCAGCAGCTTGGAGGTCACAGATACGCAGTATTTT. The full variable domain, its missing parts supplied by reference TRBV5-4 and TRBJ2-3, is ETGVTQSPTHLIKTRGQQVTLRCSSQSGHNTVSWYQQALGQGPQFIFQYYREEENGRGNFPPRFSGLQFPNYSSELNVNALELDDSALYLCASSLEVTDTQYFGPGTRLTVL.

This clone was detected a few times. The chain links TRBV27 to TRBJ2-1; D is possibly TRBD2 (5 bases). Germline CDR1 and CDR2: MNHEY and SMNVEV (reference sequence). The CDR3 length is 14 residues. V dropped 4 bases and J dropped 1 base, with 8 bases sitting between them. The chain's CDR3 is CASSSSGSYNEQFF. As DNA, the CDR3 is TGTGCCAGCAGTTCGTCGGGATCCTACAATGAGCAGTTCTTC.

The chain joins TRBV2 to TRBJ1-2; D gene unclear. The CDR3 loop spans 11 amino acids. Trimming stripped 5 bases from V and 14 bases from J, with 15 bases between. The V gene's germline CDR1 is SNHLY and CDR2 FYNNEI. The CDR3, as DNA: TGTGCCAGCAGTCAATACACGGTGGGGACCTTC. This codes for CASSQYTVGTF. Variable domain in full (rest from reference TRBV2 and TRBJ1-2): EPEVTQTPSHQVTQMGQEVILRCVPISNHLYFYWYRQILGQKVEFLVSFYNNEISEKSEIFDDQFSVERPDGSNFTLKIRSTKLEDSAMYFCASSQYTVGTFGSGTRLTVV.

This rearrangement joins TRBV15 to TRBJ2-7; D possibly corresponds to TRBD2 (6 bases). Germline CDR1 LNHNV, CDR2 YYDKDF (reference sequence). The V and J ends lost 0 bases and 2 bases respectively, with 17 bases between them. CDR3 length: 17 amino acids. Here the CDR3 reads CATSRDLVPSATYEQYF. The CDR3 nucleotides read TGTGCCACCAGCAGAGATCTGGTGCCTAGCGCGACCTACGAGCAGTACTTC.

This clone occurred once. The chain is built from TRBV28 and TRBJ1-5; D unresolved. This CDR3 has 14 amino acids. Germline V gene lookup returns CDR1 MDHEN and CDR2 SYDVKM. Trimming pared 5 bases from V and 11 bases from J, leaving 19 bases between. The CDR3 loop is CASSHSPSPETQHF. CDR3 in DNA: TGTGCCAGCAGTCATTCTCCCTCTCCTGAGACCCAGCATTTT.

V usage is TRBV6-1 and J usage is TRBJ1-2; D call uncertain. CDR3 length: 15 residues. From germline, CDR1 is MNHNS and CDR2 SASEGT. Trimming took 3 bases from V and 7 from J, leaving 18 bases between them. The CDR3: CASSEEYGLESGYTF. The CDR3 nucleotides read TGTGCCAGCAGTGAGGAGTACGGCTTGGAGAGTGGCTACACCTTC.

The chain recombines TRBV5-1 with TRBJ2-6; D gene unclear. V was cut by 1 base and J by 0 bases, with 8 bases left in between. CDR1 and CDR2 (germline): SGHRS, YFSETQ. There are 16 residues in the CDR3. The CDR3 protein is CASSLQGVSGANVLTF. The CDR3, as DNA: TGCGCCAGCAGCTTGCAAGGAGTCTCTGGGGCCAACGTCCTGACTTTC.

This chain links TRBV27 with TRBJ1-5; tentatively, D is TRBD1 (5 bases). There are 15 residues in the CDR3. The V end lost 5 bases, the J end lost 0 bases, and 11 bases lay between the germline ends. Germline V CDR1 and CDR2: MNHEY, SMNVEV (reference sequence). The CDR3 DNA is TGTGCCAGCAGTCTAAGGGGACTTAGCAATCAGCCCCAGCATTTT. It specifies CASSLRGLSNQPQHF.

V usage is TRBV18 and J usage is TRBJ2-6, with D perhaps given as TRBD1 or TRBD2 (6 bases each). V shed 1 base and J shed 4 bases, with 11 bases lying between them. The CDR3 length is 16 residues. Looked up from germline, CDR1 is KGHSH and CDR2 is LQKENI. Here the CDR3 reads CASSPLQGGGANVLTF. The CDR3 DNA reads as TGTGCCAGCTCACCACTACAGGGAGGAGGGGCCAACGTCCTGACTTTC.

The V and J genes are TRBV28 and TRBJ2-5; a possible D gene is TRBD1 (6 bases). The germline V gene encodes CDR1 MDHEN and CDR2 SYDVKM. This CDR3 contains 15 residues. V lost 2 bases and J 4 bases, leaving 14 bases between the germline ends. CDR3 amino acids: CASSLPLGRGETQYF. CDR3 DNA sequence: TGTGCCAGCAGTTTACCCTTGGGCAGGGGAGAGACCCAGTACTTC. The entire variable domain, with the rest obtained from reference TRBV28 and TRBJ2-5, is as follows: DVKVTQSSRYLVKRTGEKVFLECVQDMDHENMFWYRQDPGLGLRLIYFSYDVKMKEKGDIPEGYSVSREKKERFSLILESASTNQTSMYLCASSLPLGRGETQYFGPGTRLLVL.

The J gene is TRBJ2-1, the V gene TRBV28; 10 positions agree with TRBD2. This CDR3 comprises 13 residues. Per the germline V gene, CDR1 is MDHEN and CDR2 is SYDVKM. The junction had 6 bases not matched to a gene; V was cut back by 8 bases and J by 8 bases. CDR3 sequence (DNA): TGTGCCAGCGGACTAGCGGTTTACTATGAGCAGTTCTTC. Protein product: CASGLAVYYEQFF.

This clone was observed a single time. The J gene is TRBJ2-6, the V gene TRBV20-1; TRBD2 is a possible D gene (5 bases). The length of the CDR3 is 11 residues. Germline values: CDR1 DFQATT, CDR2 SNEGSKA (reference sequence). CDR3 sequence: CSWRGANVLTF. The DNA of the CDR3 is TGCAGCTGGAGGGGGGCCAACGTCCTGACTTTC.

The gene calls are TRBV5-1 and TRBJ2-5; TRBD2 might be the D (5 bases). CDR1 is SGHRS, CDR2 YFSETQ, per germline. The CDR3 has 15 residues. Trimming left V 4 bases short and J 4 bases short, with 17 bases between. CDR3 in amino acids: CASSLGSASAETQYF. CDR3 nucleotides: TGCGCCAGCAGCCTAGGGAGCGCTTCAGCAGAGACCCAGTACTTC.

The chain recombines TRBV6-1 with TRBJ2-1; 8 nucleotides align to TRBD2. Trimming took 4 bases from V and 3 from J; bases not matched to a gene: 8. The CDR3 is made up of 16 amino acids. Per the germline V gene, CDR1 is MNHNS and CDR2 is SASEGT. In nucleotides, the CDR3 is TGTGCCAGCAGTGGTCAAAGCGGGAGAGTCTACAATGAGCAGTTCTTC. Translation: CASSGQSGRVYNEQFF.

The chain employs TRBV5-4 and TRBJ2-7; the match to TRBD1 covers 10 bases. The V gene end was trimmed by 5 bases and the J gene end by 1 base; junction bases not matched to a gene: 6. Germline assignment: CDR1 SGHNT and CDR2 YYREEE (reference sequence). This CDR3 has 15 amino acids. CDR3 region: CASSSRDRGSYEQYF. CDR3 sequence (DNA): TGTGCCAGCAGTTCACGGGACAGGGGTTCCTACGAGCAGTACTTC.

The CDR3 region is CASSLSNLTTGTDTQYF. The CDR3 coding sequence is TGTGCCAGCAGCTTAAGTAACCTGACCACCGGGACAGATACGCAGTATTTT. The rearrangement uses TRBV7-3 and TRBJ2-3; D remains ambiguous. Trimming stripped 1 base from V and 3 bases from J, with 17 bases between. This CDR3 has 17 residues. The V gene's germline CDR1 is SGHTA and CDR2 FQGTGA.

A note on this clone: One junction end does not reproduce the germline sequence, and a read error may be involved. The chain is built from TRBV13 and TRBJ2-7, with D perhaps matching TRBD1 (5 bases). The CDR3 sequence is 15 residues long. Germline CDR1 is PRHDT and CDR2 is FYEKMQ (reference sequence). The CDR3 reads CASSLRDSLGYEQYF. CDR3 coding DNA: TGCGCCAGCAGCCTGCGTGACAGCCTGGGCTACGAGCAGTACTTC.

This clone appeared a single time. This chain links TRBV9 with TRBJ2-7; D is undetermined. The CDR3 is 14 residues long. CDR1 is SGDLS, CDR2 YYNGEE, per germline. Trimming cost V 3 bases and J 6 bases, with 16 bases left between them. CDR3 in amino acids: CASSETGYSTEQYF. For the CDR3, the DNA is TGTGCCAGCAGCGAGACGGGCTACTCGACCGAGCAGTACTTC.

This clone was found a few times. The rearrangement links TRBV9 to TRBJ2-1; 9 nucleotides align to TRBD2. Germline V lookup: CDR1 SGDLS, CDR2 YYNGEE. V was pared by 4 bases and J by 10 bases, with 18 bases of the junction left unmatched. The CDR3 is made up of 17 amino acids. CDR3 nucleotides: TGTGCCAGCAGCCCCAGGGGTAGCGGGGGTCGTGAGGGCGAGCAGTTCTTC. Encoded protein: CASSPRGSGGREGEQFF. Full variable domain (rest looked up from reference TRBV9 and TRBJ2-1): DSGVTQTPKHLITATGQRVTLRCSPRSGDLSVYWYQQSLDQGLQFLIQYYNGEERAKGNILERFSAQQFPDLHSELNLSSLELGDSALYFCASSPRGSGGREGEQFFGPGTRLTVL.